Ten or more counts support the clone carrying this T cell receptor beta chain. Its antigen is unknown. These data belong to a study of identical twins. A universal primer binding site was introduced by template switching. The final cDNA contained unique molecular identifiers. Each CDR3 protein is one row after TCRdb ran MiXCR on the 5' RACE reads. The sample holds 450,000 or so distinct CDR3 sequences, roughly 20% seen once. This CDR3 has 16 residues. The V gene's germline CDR1 is SGDLS and CDR2 YYNGEE. V dropped 0 bases and J dropped 1; count of bases not matched to a gene: 6. Findings of the study overall: Conclusions were drawn cross-sectionally by statistical analysis, without following the same donors. Weaker excess twin sharing was seen among beta out-of-frame sequences.

The specimen was naive T cells sorted from blood. This receptor was taken from a man over 45 in good health. The chain links TRBV9 to TRBJ2-5, with TRBD1 matching 7 bases. Here the CDR3 reads CASSVATRDSQETQYF. Written as DNA, the CDR3 is TGTGCCAGCAGCGTAGCTACCCGGGACAGCCAAGAGACCCAGTACTTC.